This TCR beta chain was observed in a study of blood T cell repertoires in COVID-19. The overall study: Material from acute and convalescent COVID-19 was sourced from the United States, Italy and Spain. In each case, the material was cDNA or gDNA derived from T cells, B-cell-depleted T cells, or PBMCs.

As processed by the authors: Amplifying reference gene primers gave estimates of nucleated cell counts. The repertoire was sequenced with immunoSEQ multiplex PCR; TCRdb's copy has only in-frame clones and lacks some. V, J and clone size were drawn from that table, and D and trimming were deduced from the DNA. Here the sample spans fewer than 110,000 clones, over 75% being singletons. This CDR3 comprises 14 residues. The ends were cut back, 5 bases at V and 0 bases at J, with 10 bases in the middle. Per germline, CDR1 SGHRS and CDR2 YFSETQ. The TCR originated in a human donor in a cohort sampled during active or convalescent COVID-19. The chain links TRBV5-1 to TRBJ2-3; unclear D gene. The sequencing input was peripheral blood. The CDR3 DNA follows: TGCGCCAGCAGAAGCCAGACAAGCACAGATACGCAGTATTTT. Amino acid sequence: CASRSQTSTDTQYF.